The 13 T cell receptor beta chains below all came from one sample that was sequenced in a study of blood T cell repertoires in COVID-19. The data were produced by immunoSEQ multiplex PCR, yet TCRdb's version contains in-frame clones alone and is incomplete. The top ten hold approximately 2.1% of the sample, which has under 130,000 clones, roughly 85% seen once. Input material: peripheral blood. These receptor sequences come from a human donor in a cohort sampled during active COVID-19.

V usage is TRBV19 and J usage is TRBJ1-3, with D hard to call. The V end was cut by 4 bases, the J end by 0 bases, with 7 bases between. The length of the CDR3 is 14 residues. Germline loops: CDR1 LNHDA, CDR2 SQIVND (reference sequence). CDR3 in amino acids: CASSTQSSGNTIYF. The CDR3 region has the DNA TGTGCCAGTAGTACACAGAGCTCTGGAAACACCATATATTTT.

The rearrangement uses TRBV7-9 and TRBJ2-7, with 9 positions matching TRBD1. Germline CDR1 reads SEHNR; CDR2 reads FQNEAQ (reference sequence). The CDR3 runs to 15 residues. V shed 5 bases, J shed 4 bases, and the junction held 9 bases outside the gene matches. Here the CDR3 reads CASSQTGGGNYEQYF. The CDR3 nucleotides are TGTGCCAGCAGCCAGACAGGGGGGGGAAATTACGAGCAGTACTTC.

This sequence joins TRBV5-4 and TRBJ2-1; 13 bases line up with TRBD2. V gave up 0 bases and J gave up 8 bases; unmatched junction bases: 2. This CDR3 spans 15 amino acids. Germline values: CDR1 SGHNT, CDR2 YYREEE (reference sequence). The CDR3 DNA sequence: TGTGCCAGCAGCTTGGGACTAGCGGGGGGCGATGAGCAGTTCTTC. Translated: CASSLGLAGGDEQFF.

The rearrangement joins TRBV5-6 to TRBJ2-2; no reliable D call. Germline values: CDR1 SGHDT, CDR2 YYEEEE. The CDR3 runs 15 residues. Trimming took off 0 bases at V and 1 base at J, with 7 bases between the two ends. The chain's CDR3 is CASSLAHRNTGELFF. In DNA form, the CDR3 reads TGTGCCAGCAGCTTGGCCCACAGGAACACCGGGGAGCTGTTTTTT.

The chain links TRBV29-1 to TRBJ1-5; tentatively, D is TRBD1 (5 bases). This CDR3 has 14 residues. The germline V and J ends were trimmed by 7 bases and 3 bases, with 16 bases remaining between them. Per the germline V gene, CDR1 is SQVTM and CDR2 is ANQGSEA. CDR3 sequence (DNA): TGCAGCGCCGATGACGGGGGGAACAATCAGCCCCAGCATTTT. It translates to CSADDGGNNQPQHF.

The chain links TRBV29-1 to TRBJ2-5; 13 nucleotides line up with TRBD2. V lost 6 bases to trimming and J lost 3 bases; unmatched junction nucleotides: 4. CDR1 and CDR2 (germline): SQVTM, ANQGSEA. The CDR3 is 14 residues long. CDR3 amino acids: CSVSGLAGEETQYF. CDR3 nucleotides: TGCAGCGTCTCCGGACTAGCGGGAGAAGAGACCCAGTACTTC.

V gene TRBV3-1 (or the pseudogene TRBV3-2) combines with J gene TRBJ1-1; D is undetermined. The ends were cut back, 0 bases at V and 0 bases at J, with 8 bases in the middle. CDR3 length: 15 residues. Germline lookup yields CDR1 LGHDT and CDR2 YNNKEL (reference sequence). For the CDR3, the DNA is TGTGCCAGCAGCCAAGATTGGGCAGTGAACACTGAAGCTTTCTTT. Translated, it gives CASSQDWAVNTEAFF.

This chain uses TRBV28 with TRBJ1-5; D is unclear. Germline assignment: CDR1 MDHEN and CDR2 SYDVKM. V lost 4 bases and J 0 bases, leaving 19 bases between the germline ends. The CDR3 contains 18 residues. This CDR3 reads CASSSQIAVAYSNQPQHF. The CDR3 DNA is TGTGCCAGCAGTTCCCAAATAGCCGTGGCCTATAGCAATCAGCCCCAGCATTTT. The full variable domain, in which reference TRBV28 and TRBJ1-5 provide the parts outside the CDR3, is DVKVTQSSRYLVKRTGEKVFLECVQDMDHENMFWYRQDPGLGLRLIYFSYDVKMKEKGDIPEGYSVSREKKERFSLILESASTNQTSMYLCASSSQIAVAYSNQPQHFGDGTRLSIL.

This chain joins TRBV5-5 and TRBJ2-5, with D maybe TRBD1 (6 bases). This CDR3 has 13 amino acids. Trimming took off 2 bases at V and 3 bases at J, with 8 bases between the two ends. The V gene's germline CDR1 is SGHKS and CDR2 YYEKEE (reference sequence). CDR3 nucleotides: TGTGCCAGCAGCTTATCAGGGGAAGAGACCCAGTACTTC. It is translated as CASSLSGEETQYF.

The chain uses TRBV28 and TRBJ1-5; D gene uncertain. Germline CDR1 reads MDHEN; CDR2 reads SYDVKM. V was clipped by 5 bases and J by 6 bases, with 14 bases between them. CDR3 length: 14 residues. The CDR3 sequence: CASSTVPVTQPQHF. The CDR3 coding sequence is TGTGCCAGCAGTACCGTCCCGGTTACTCAGCCCCAGCATTTT.

V gene TRBV15 combines with J gene TRBJ2-7; 7 nucleotides align to TRBD1. Germline V gene lookup returns CDR1 LNHNV and CDR2 YYDKDF (reference sequence). The CDR3 extends over 15 amino acids. V was pared by 3 bases and J by 3 bases, with 8 bases of the junction left unmatched. The CDR3 DNA reads TGTGCCACCAGCAGCCACAGGGGTGCCAACTACGAGCAGTACTTC. Encoded protein: CATSSHRGANYEQYF.

This chain uses TRBV28 with TRBJ1-5; D uncertain. Trimming stripped 4 bases from V and 3 bases from J, with 4 bases between. CDR1 MDHEN and CDR2 SYDVKM come from the germline V gene. This CDR3 contains 12 residues. The CDR3 loop reads CASSSINQPQHF. CDR3 nucleotide sequence: TGTGCCAGCAGTTCTATCAATCAGCCCCAGCATTTT.

This clone has only one observation. This chain links TRBV28 with TRBJ2-1; the D gene is possibly TRBD1 (6 bases). The V and J ends lost 5 bases and 0 bases respectively, with 11 bases between them. The germline CDR1 and CDR2 sequences are MDHEN and SYDVKM. The CDR3 length is 15 residues. The CDR3 protein is CASSGQSSSYNEQFF. CDR3 in DNA: TGTGCCAGCAGTGGACAGTCGAGCTCCTACAATGAGCAGTTCTTC.